This TCR beta chain derives from a study of blood T cell repertoires in COVID-19. For the study at large: Both acute and convalescent COVID-19 samples were obtained from the United States, Italy and Spain. The analysed material was cDNA or gDNA that came from T cells, B-cell-depleted T cells, or PBMCs.

The length of the CDR3 is 14 residues. V was clipped by 6 bases and J by 1 base, with 13 bases between them. Germline V gives CDR1 MDHEN, CDR2 SYDVKM. Generated by immunoSEQ multiplex PCR, the TCRdb table keeps only in-frame clones and is missing some. The profile shows some 27,000 clones, roughly 65% of them singletons. The receptor was isolated from a human donor in a cohort sampled during active COVID-19. The sample comprised peripheral blood. V gene TRBV28 combines with J gene TRBJ2-7; D possibly corresponds to TRBD2 (6 bases). DNA for the CDR3: TGTGCCAGCAGGAATAGCGGAGGTTCCTACGAGCAGTACTTC. Translation: CASRNSGGSYEQYF.